Below, one T cell receptor beta chain is given with its context. The data were obtained in a study of T cell changes during pregnancy in multiple sclerosis. Germline values: CDR1 SQVTM, CDR2 ANQGSEA. The CDR3 covers 14 residues. Trimming removed 1 base from V and 6 bases from J, with 14 bases in between. The repertoire was sequenced with immunoSEQ multiplex PCR; TCRdb's copy has only in-frame clones and lacks some. Of tens of thousands of clones listed, around nine tenths are singletons. The TCR sequence derives from a female donor with multiple sclerosis, enrolled in a pregnancy study. The sequences come from peripheral blood, collected in the second trimester of pregnancy. The chain employs TRBV29-1 and TRBJ2-3, with D perhaps matching TRBD1 (5 bases). The CDR3 region has the DNA TGCAGCGTTGAAGGGGGCGCAGGAGCCGATACGCAGTATTTT. Its translation is CSVEGGAGADTQYF.